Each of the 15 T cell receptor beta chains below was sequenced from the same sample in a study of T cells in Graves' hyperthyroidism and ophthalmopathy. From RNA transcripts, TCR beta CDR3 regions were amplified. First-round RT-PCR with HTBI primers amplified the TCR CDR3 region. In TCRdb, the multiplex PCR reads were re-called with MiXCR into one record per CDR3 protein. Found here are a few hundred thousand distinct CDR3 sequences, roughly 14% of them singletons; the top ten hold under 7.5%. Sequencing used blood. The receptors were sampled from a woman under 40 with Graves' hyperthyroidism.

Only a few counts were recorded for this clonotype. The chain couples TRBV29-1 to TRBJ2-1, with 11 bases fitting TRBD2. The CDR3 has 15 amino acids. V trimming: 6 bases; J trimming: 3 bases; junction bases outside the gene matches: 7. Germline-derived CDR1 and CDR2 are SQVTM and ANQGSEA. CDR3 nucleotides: TGCAGCGTAACCCCGGGACTAGCGGTCTACAATGAGCAGTTCTTC. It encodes CSVTPGLAVYNEQFF.

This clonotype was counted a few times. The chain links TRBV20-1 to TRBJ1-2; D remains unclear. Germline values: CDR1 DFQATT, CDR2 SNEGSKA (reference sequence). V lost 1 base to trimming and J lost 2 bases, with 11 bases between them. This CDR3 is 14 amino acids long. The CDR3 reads CSARVPGKNYGYTF. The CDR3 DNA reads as TGCAGTGCTAGAGTACCCGGGAAAAACTATGGCTACACCTTC.

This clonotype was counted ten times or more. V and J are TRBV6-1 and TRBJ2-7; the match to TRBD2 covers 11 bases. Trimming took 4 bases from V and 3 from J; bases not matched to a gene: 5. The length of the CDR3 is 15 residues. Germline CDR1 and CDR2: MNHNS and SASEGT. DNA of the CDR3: TGTGCCAGCAGTGTAGGGACTAGCGGACTCTACGAGCAGTACTTC. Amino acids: CASSVGTSGLYEQYF.

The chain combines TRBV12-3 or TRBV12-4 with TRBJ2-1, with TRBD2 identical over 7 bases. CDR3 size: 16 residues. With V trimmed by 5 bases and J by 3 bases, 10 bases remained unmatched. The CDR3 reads CASSLSSGYLYNEQFF. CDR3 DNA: TGTGCCAGCAGTCTATCTAGCGGATACCTCTACAATGAGCAGTTCTTC.

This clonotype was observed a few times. The DNA of the CDR3 is TGTGCCAGCAGTTACTCGAGGCACGAATCCTACGAGCAGTACTTC. It translates to CASSYSRHESYEQYF. This chain joins TRBV6-2 or TRBV6-3 and TRBJ2-7; no reliable D call. This CDR3 contains 15 residues. Trimming cost V 0 bases and J 1 base, with 10 bases left between them. Germline CDR1 is MNHEY and CDR2 is SVGEGT.

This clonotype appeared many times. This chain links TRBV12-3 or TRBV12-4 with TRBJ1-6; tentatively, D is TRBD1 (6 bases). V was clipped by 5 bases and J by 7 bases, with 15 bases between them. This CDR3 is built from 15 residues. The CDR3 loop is CASSPRGTRNSPLHF. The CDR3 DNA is TGTGCCAGCAGTCCAAGGGGGACCCGAAATTCACCCCTCCACTTT.

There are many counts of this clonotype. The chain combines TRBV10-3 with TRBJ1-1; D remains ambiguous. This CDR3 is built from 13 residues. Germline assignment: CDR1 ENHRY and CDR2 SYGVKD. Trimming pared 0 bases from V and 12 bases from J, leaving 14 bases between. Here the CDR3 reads CAISESSVWETFF. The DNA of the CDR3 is TGTGCCATCAGTGAGTCGTCAGTTTGGGAGACTTTCTTT.

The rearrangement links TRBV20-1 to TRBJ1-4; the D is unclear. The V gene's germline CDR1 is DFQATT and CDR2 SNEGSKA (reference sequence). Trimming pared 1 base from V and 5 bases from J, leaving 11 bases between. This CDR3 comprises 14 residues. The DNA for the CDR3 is TGCAGTGCTAGAGCGTCGGGAAGAAATGAAAAACTGTTTTTT. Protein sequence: CSARASGRNEKLFF.

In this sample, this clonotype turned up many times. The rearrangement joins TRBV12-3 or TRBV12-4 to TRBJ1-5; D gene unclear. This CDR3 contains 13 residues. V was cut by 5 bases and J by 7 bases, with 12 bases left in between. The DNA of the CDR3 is TGTGCCAGCAGTCCCAACCGGCGGCAGCCCCAGCATTTT. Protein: CASSPNRRQPQHF.

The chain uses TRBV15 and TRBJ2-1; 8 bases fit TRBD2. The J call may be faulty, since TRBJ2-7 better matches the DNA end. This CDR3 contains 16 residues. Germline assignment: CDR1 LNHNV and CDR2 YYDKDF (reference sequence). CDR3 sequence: CATSRDTGGSYNEQYF. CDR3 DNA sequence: TGTGCCACCAGCAGAGATACGGGAGGGTCCTACAATGAGCAGTACTTC.

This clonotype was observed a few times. The CDR3 reads CASSQVPRTSEPYEQYF. DNA of the CDR3: TGCGCCAGCAGCCAAGTCCCCAGGACTAGCGAGCCCTACGAGCAGTACTTC. This chain uses TRBV4-1 with TRBJ2-7, with 9 nucleotides matching TRBD2. From germline, CDR1 is MGHRA and CDR2 YSYEKL. Losses at the gene ends were 1 base for V and 2 bases for J; bases not matched to a gene: 9. CDR3 length equals 17 residues.

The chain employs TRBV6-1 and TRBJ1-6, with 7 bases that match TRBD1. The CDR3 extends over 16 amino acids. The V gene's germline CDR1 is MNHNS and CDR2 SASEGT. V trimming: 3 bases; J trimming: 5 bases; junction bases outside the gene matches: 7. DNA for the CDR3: TGTGCCAGCAGTGACCGCCGGGACAGTAATAATTCACCCCTCCACTTT. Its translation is CASSDRRDSNNSPLHF.

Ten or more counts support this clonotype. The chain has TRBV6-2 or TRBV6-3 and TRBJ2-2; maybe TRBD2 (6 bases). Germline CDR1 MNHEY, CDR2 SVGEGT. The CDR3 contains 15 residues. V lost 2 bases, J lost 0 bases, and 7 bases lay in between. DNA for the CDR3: TGTGCCAGCAGTTACGGAGGGTCGAACACCGGGGAGCTGTTTTTT. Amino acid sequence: CASSYGGSNTGELFF.

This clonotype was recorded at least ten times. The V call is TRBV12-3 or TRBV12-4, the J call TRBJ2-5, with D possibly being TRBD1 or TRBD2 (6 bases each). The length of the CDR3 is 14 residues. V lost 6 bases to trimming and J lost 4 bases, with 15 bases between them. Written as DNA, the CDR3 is TGTGCCAGCAGGTCCGGAGGAGGGGGAGAGACCCAGTACTTC. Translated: CASRSGGGGETQYF.

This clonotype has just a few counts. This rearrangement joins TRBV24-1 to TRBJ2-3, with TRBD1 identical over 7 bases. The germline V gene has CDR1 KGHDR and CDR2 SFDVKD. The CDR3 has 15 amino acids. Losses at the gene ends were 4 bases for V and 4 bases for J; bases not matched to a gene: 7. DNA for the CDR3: TGTGCCACCAGTGACCGCAGGACAGGTCCAGATACGCAGTATTTT. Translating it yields CATSDRRTGPDTQYF.